The source of this TCR beta chain is a study of T cell changes during pregnancy in multiple sclerosis. The method was immunoSEQ multiplex PCR; TCRdb's version includes in-frame clones alone and lacks a portion of them. The sample yields more than 40,000 clones, roughly 87% seen once. CDR1 is MRHNA, CDR2 SNTAGT, per germline. The trim removed 3 bases at V and 0 bases at J, leaving 0 bases unmatched. The CDR3 is 15 amino acids. This clone was observed a few times. This clonotype was obtained from a female donor with multiple sclerosis, enrolled in a pregnancy study. The chain is built from TRBV6-4 and TRBJ2-1; TRBD2 matches 9 bases. The material was CD4+ T cells from peripheral blood mononuclear cells, obtained in the first trimester of pregnancy. The CDR3: CASSETSGSYNEQFF. CDR3 in DNA: TGTGCCAGCAGTGAGACTAGCGGCTCCTACAATGAGCAGTTCTTC.